Below, 30 T cell receptor beta chains from the same sample are listed, as sequenced in a study of shared clonotypes between healthy human individuals. Clones were read by immunoSEQ multiplex PCR, and TCRdb kept only the in-frame ones, dropping some. Of more than 1,200,000 clones in the sample, less than 99% are singletons; the top ten hold about 0.34%. Sequencing was performed on naive CD4+ T cells sorted from blood. As for subset: CD45RA+ positively selected. These receptors came from a man aged 30 to 39 in good health.

The rearrangement links TRBV27 to TRBJ2-1; no reliable D call. The CDR3 length is 15 residues. The V gene lost 5 bases and the J gene lost 4 bases, with 15 bases spanning the gap. Germline loops: CDR1 MNHEY, CDR2 SMNVEV (reference sequence). CDR3 in amino acids: CASSPNPGHYNEQFF. As DNA, the CDR3 is TGTGCCAGCAGTCCGAATCCGGGCCATTACAATGAGCAGTTCTTC.

The J gene is TRBJ2-1, the V gene TRBV27, with TRBD1 identical over 9 bases. Germline-derived CDR1 and CDR2 are MNHEY and SMNVEV (reference sequence). V was pared by 6 bases and J by 8 bases, with 5 bases of the junction left unmatched. The CDR3 covers 13 residues. The CDR3 DNA is TGTGCCAGCAGCCGAACAGGGGGCTATGAGCAGTTCTTC. Residues: CASSRTGGYEQFF.

Remarks on this clone: The same CDR3 also results from other DNA sequences found in this sample. The genes are TRBV4-1 and TRBJ1-2; 12 nucleotides match TRBD1. V lost 2 bases to trimming and J lost 8 bases; unmatched junction nucleotides: 3. Germline CDR1 is MGHRA and CDR2 is YSYEKL. This CDR3 region has 14 residues. CDR3 sequence (DNA): TGCGCCAGCAGCCAACCGGGACAGGGGGCCGGCTACACCTTC. This codes for CASSQPGQGAGYTF.

V gene TRBV27 combines with J gene TRBJ1-1; D remains ambiguous. The germline CDR1 and CDR2 sequences are MNHEY and SMNVEV (reference sequence). The CDR3 runs 13 residues. The germline V and J ends were trimmed by 3 bases and 4 bases, with 9 bases remaining between them. The chain's CDR3 is CASSFGYRTEAFF. CDR3 in DNA: TGTGCCAGCAGTTTTGGGTACCGCACTGAAGCTTTCTTT.

The table lists this clone with a count of one. The chain couples TRBV29-1 to TRBJ2-1; 10 bases line up with TRBD2. J lost 0 bases, V lost 2 bases, and 10 bases had no gene match. The CDR3 is 18 amino acids. Looked up from germline, CDR1 is SQVTM and CDR2 is ANQGSEA. CDR3 DNA sequence: TGCAGCGTTGAATTTGTCGGGACTAGCGAGAGCTCCTACAATGAGCAGTTCTTC. It specifies CSVEFVGTSESSYNEQFF.

About this clone: At the DNA level, this CDR3 is encoded by other sequences in the same sample as well. The chain links TRBV5-4 to TRBJ2-7, with TRBD1 matching 9 bases. Germline V gene data show CDR1 as SGHNT and CDR2 as YYREEE (reference sequence). The V gene end was trimmed by 0 bases and the J gene end by 1 base; junction bases not matched to a gene: 2. The CDR3 is 15 amino acids. As DNA, the CDR3 is TGTGCCAGCAGCTTGGTTGGGACAGGGTCCTACGAGCAGTACTTC. Protein sequence: CASSLVGTGSYEQYF. Drawing the rest from reference TRBV5-4 and TRBJ2-7, the complete variable domain is ETGVTQSPTHLIKTRGQQVTLRCSSQSGHNTVSWYQQALGQGPQFIFQYYREEENGRGNFPPRFSGLQFPNYSSELNVNALELDDSALYLCASSLVGTGSYEQYFGPGTRLTVT.

The chain links TRBV29-1 to TRBJ2-5, with D hard to call. There are 11 residues in the CDR3. Germline-derived CDR1 and CDR2 are SQVTM and ANQGSEA. V was clipped by 3 bases and J by 5 bases, with 7 bases between them. The CDR3 loop reads CSVDIGETQYF. In DNA, the CDR3 is TGCAGCGTTGACATTGGGGAGACCCAGTACTTC.

This chain connects TRBV5-4 to TRBJ2-1, with 13 bases fitting TRBD2. This CDR3 is 16 amino acids long. Germline V gives CDR1 SGHNT, CDR2 YYREEE (reference sequence). Trimming took 4 bases from V and 5 from J; bases not matched to a gene: 6. CDR3: CASSRGLAGADNEQFF. The CDR3 coding sequence is TGTGCCAGCAGCAGAGGACTAGCGGGAGCTGACAATGAGCAGTTCTTC.

This chain uses TRBV30 with TRBJ2-7; weak D call: TRBD2 (5 bases). The ends were cut back, 4 bases at V and 0 bases at J, with 10 bases in the middle. The CDR3 runs 13 residues. Germline V gene data show CDR1 as GTSNPN and CDR2 as SVGIG (reference sequence). CDR3 sequence: CAWNEGASYEQYF. DNA for the CDR3: TGTGCCTGGAACGAGGGAGCCTCCTACGAGCAGTACTTC.

The rearrangement uses TRBV7-9 and TRBJ1-3; no reliable D call. The CDR3 covers 13 residues. V lost 5 bases, J lost 2 bases, and 7 bases lay in between. The germline V gene encodes CDR1 SEHNR and CDR2 FQNEAQ (reference sequence). The CDR3 protein is CASSPGAGNTIYF. DNA for the CDR3: TGTGCCAGCAGCCCGGGAGCTGGAAACACCATATATTTT.

This chain joins TRBV6-1 and TRBJ2-3; weak D call: TRBD2 (6 bases). From germline, CDR1 is MNHNS and CDR2 SASEGT. Trimming removed 6 bases from V and 3 bases from J, with 10 bases in between. This CDR3 comprises 13 residues. CDR3 amino acids: CASRAGGTDTQYF. As DNA, the CDR3 is TGTGCCAGCAGGGCCGGGGGAACAGATACGCAGTATTTT.

This clone was recorded only once. The V gene is TRBV29-1, the J gene TRBJ2-7; 11 nucleotides match TRBD1. This CDR3 contains 13 residues. CDR1 and CDR2 (germline): SQVTM, ANQGSEA. Unmatched junction bases numbered 5, after V lost 6 bases and J lost 4 bases. Here the CDR3 reads CSVEGQGVYEQYF. CDR3 nucleotide sequence: TGCAGCGTCGAGGGACAGGGGGTTTACGAGCAGTACTTC.

The rearrangement uses TRBV2 and TRBJ1-1; the D is unclear. CDR1 and CDR2 (germline): SNHLY, FYNNEI. V shed 6 bases and J shed 4 bases, with 12 bases lying between them. The CDR3 runs 13 residues. In DNA, the CDR3 is TGTGCCAGCAGACAAGAAGGGTCCACTGAAGCTTTCTTT. It is translated as CASRQEGSTEAFF.

The rearrangement joins TRBV5-1 to TRBJ2-6; TRBD1 aligns across 12 bases. Germline CDR1 reads SGHRS; CDR2 reads YFSETQ. The CDR3 totals 17 residues. V lost 4 bases to trimming and J lost 5 bases; unmatched junction nucleotides: 7. In nucleotides, the CDR3 is TGCGCCAGCAGCCCGCGGGACAGGGGGCGTAGGGCCAACGTCCTGACTTTC. This translates into CASSPRDRGRRANVLTF.

The V call is TRBV5-1, the J call TRBJ1-1, with D possibly matching TRBD1 (6 bases). From germline, CDR1 is SGHRS and CDR2 YFSETQ. Trimming cost V 4 bases and J 2 bases, with 15 bases left between them. The CDR3 extends over 15 amino acids. CDR3 sequence reads: CASSKLGDTNTEAFF. The CDR3 DNA reads TGCGCCAGCAGCAAACTGGGGGACACCAACACTGAAGCTTTCTTT.

The V call is TRBV27, the J call TRBJ2-7; TRBD1 is a possible D gene (6 bases). From germline, CDR1 is MNHEY and CDR2 SMNVEV (reference sequence). CDR3 length equals 14 residues. V was clipped by 3 bases and J by 0 bases, with 9 bases between them. The CDR3 nucleotides read TGTGCCAGCAGTTTCGACAGGTTCTCCTACGAGCAGTACTTC. This codes for CASSFDRFSYEQYF.

The V and J genes are TRBV11-1 and TRBJ2-7, with TRBD1 matching over 9 bases. Losses at the gene ends were 4 bases for V and 4 bases for J; bases not matched to a gene: 8. This CDR3 comprises 15 residues. From germline, CDR1 is SGHAT and CDR2 FQDESV (reference sequence). The CDR3 DNA sequence: TGTGCCAGCAGCTCCCGGGACAGGGATTTGTACGAGCAGTACTTC. Translating it yields CASSSRDRDLYEQYF. Full variable domain (remainder filled in from reference TRBV11-1 and TRBJ2-7): EAEVAQSPRYKITEKSQAVAFWCDPISGHATLYWYRQILGQGPELLVQFQDESVVDDSQLPKDRFSAERLKGVDSTLKIQPAELGDSAMYLCASSSRDRDLYEQYFGPGTRLTVT.

This chain's CDR3 is CASSPTPRHEANVLTF. The CDR3 bases are TGTGCCAGCAGCCCAACCCCCCGGCATGAGGCCAACGTCCTGACTTTC. The V and J genes are TRBV11-2 and TRBJ2-6; D is uncertain. Germline V gene lookup returns CDR1 SGHAT and CDR2 FQNNGV. The CDR3 has 16 amino acids. With 5 bases removed from V and 6 bases from J, the gap between germline ends came to 17 bases.

This clone was seen just once. This sequence joins TRBV28 and TRBJ2-7; the D gene is possibly TRBD1 (6 bases). Trimming left V 4 bases short and J 3 bases short, with 16 bases between. The CDR3 contains 15 residues. Germline lookup yields CDR1 MDHEN and CDR2 SYDVKM. The CDR3 DNA sequence: TGTGCCAGCAGTTACCCTGGGGGACAAAACTACGAGCAGTACTTC. Amino acids: CASSYPGGQNYEQYF. Based on the CDR3 plus reference TRBV28 and TRBJ2-7, the full variable domain is DVKVTQSSRYLVKRTGEKVFLECVQDMDHENMFWYRQDPGLGLRLIYFSYDVKMKEKGDIPEGYSVSREKKERFSLILESASTNQTSMYLCASSYPGGQNYEQYFGPGTRLTVT.

The CDR3 region has the DNA TGTGCCAGCAGAGAAAATCCGGGACAGGCTTTCACCTTC. This encodes CASRENPGQAFTF. The chain has TRBV6-5 and TRBJ1-2, with 8 bases lining up with TRBD1. Germline CDR1 is MNHEY and CDR2 is SVGAGI. The length of the CDR3 is 13 residues. Losses at the gene ends were 6 bases for V and 13 bases for J; bases not matched to a gene: 13.

This chain links TRBV10-3 with TRBJ2-7; 11 nucleotides align to TRBD2. The CDR3 length is 14 residues. CDR1 and CDR2 (germline): ENHRY, SYGVKD. Unmatched junction bases numbered 5, after V lost 3 bases and J lost 7 bases. DNA for the CDR3: TGTGCCATCAGTGAACTAGCGGGAGTGGGTGAGCAGTACTTC. Translation: CAISELAGVGEQYF.

Of note for this clone: The same CDR3 arises from other DNA sequences in this sample as well. The J gene is TRBJ2-7, the V gene TRBV18; no firm D call. The CDR3 covers 13 residues. Trimming pared 0 bases from V and 6 bases from J, leaving 9 bases between. Germline CDR1 is KGHSH and CDR2 is LQKENI. The CDR3 reads CASSPPGLVEQYF. The CDR3 region has the DNA TGTGCCAGCTCACCACCGGGGTTGGTCGAGCAGTACTTC.

As concerns this clone: The identical CDR3 is also encoded by other nucleotide sequences in the sample. V usage is TRBV5-1 and J usage is TRBJ2-3; TRBD2 matches 10 bases. V trimming: 2 bases; J trimming: 4 bases; junction bases outside the gene matches: 4. CDR3 size: 15 residues. Germline-derived CDR1 and CDR2 are SGHRS and YFSETQ. The CDR3 DNA sequence: TGCGCCAGCAGCTTTCTAGCGGGAGTCCCAGATACGCAGTATTTT. This codes for CASSFLAGVPDTQYF.

The J gene is TRBJ1-2, the V gene TRBV4-2; D ambiguous. With 1 base removed from V and 6 bases from J, the gap between germline ends came to 15 bases. CDR1 and CDR2 (germline): LGHNA, YNFKEQ. The CDR3 contains 15 residues. CDR3 coding DNA: TGTGCCAGCAGCCAAGCGGGCGAAGGAATTCATGGCTACACCTTC. Translated: CASSQAGEGIHGYTF.

The V call is TRBV18, the J call TRBJ1-2; TRBD1 matches 7 bases. CDR1 and CDR2 (germline): KGHSH, LQKENI. This CDR3 spans 14 amino acids. With V trimmed by 3 bases and J by 2 bases, 3 bases remained unmatched. CDR3 residues: CASSPEQGNYGYTF. The CDR3 DNA sequence: TGTGCCAGCTCACCGGAACAGGGGAACTATGGCTACACCTTC.

The chain carries TRBV7-2 and TRBJ1-5; the D is unclear. The length of the CDR3 is 14 residues. Germline CDR1 is SGHTA and CDR2 is FQGNSA. V was trimmed by 5 bases and J by 4 bases, leaving 12 bases between them. Written as DNA, the CDR3 is TGTGCCAGCAGCAGCCGGGCCTTAAATCAGCCCCAGCATTTT. Amino acids: CASSSRALNQPQHF.

J is TRBJ2-7 and V is TRBV2; possibly TRBD2 for D (5 bases). Germline CDR1 is SNHLY and CDR2 is FYNNEI. The CDR3 runs to 14 residues. V shed 3 bases and J shed 3 bases, with 12 bases lying between them. CDR3 DNA: TGTGCCAGCAGTGACCCGGGATTCGTCTACGAGCAGTACTTC. This translates into CASSDPGFVYEQYF.

J is TRBJ2-2 and V is TRBV5-1; D is perhaps TRBD2 (5 bases). V lost 1 base and J lost 2, with 9 bases in between. There are 15 residues in the CDR3. CDR1 and CDR2 from the germline V gene are SGHRS and YFSETQ. The CDR3 DNA reads TGCGCCAGCAGCTTGCGGGAATCAAACACCGGGGAGCTGTTTTTT. Encoded protein: CASSLRESNTGELFF.

The chain uses TRBV9 and TRBJ2-3; a possible D gene is TRBD1 (6 bases). Germline V gives CDR1 SGDLS, CDR2 YYNGEE. This CDR3 contains 16 residues. V was clipped by 7 bases and J by 2 bases, with 20 bases between them. The CDR3 coding sequence is TGTGCCAGCCAGGCCAGGGGCCCATCTGACACAGATACGCAGTATTTT. Translation: CASQARGPSDTDTQYF.

The rearrangement joins TRBV18 to TRBJ1-4; D remains ambiguous. Germline lookup yields CDR1 KGHSH and CDR2 LQKENI. CDR3 size: 13 residues. The V end lost 3 bases, the J end lost 6 bases, and 8 bases lay between the germline ends. In nucleotides, the CDR3 is TGTGCCAGCTCACCGCAAGGGCATGAAAAACTGTTTTTT. Its protein is CASSPQGHEKLFF.